This TCR beta chain was captured in a study of a mutant IDH1 vaccine in newly diagnosed glioma (dated by TCRdb to about 2021). Looking at the study overall: Patients received eight vaccinations in weeks 1, 3, 5, 7, 11, 15, 19 and 23, corresponding to visits V03 through V10. Vaccination began 4-6 weeks after radiotherapy alone, or alongside temozolomide cycles in the chemotherapy-containing groups. Of the approximately 30 treated patients, around 62% were male and approximately 38% were female, and a mean age of roughly 37 years was recorded. Prior to enrollment, patients had been given standard therapy consisting of radiotherapy alone, temozolomide alone, or radiochemotherapy with temozolomide, with the combination given to most patients. Peripheral blood was collected at six visits: V03 (baseline), V05, V07, V10, V12 and V13. Longitudinal TCRB deep sequencing was done for fewer than 30 treated patients, wherever samples were available for exploratory analyses. What the study reported, not specific to this receptor: Selection of PBMC samples for TCRB deep sequencing was based on availability. It was noted by the authors that analyses of patient blood samples could not be reproduced owing to sample limitations. Pseudoprogression seemed to be unrelated to changes in the top peripheral T cell clonotypes found by TCRB sequencing. Across multiple MHC alleles, vaccine-induced immune responses were seen in more than 90% of patients.

For this clone: The antigen this receptor binds is unknown. No base quality information exists; no much larger clone differs at one position.

Germline trimming amounts to 3 bases on V and 5 bases on J, with 8 as the count of junction bases outside the gene matches. The germline V gene (reference sequence) yields MNHEY for CDR1 and SMNVEV for CDR2. The CDR3 runs 16 residues from the cysteine to the phenylalanine. The DNA shown is the 48-base CDR3, in frame from base 1. Sample time point, as interpreted from the label and publication: week 5, during vaccination. Every vaccine dose consisted of 300 ug of a 20-mer mutant IDH1 peptide in Montanide, administered subcutaneously together with topical imiquimod. All donors had newly diagnosed IDH1-mutant astrocytomas of WHO grade 3 or 4 that showed loss of nuclear ATRX. The samples were drawn from NOA16, a multicentre, single-arm, open-label phase I trial in Germany that tested a mutant IDH1 peptide vaccine in humans for the first time. Genomic DNA for TCRB sequencing was isolated from EDTA blood with the DNeasy Blood and Tissue Kit.

The library was made by the immunoSEQ multiplex PCR assay. Rearranged TCR beta chain sequences were amplified with the hsTCRB Kit following the manufacturer's protocol. An Illumina MiSeq was used to sequence the TCRB libraries. The original pipeline was this. Demultiplexing, trimming and gene mapping were performed with the kit vendor's proprietary platform. TCRdb took this table from immuneACCESS and kept in-frame rearrangements with V and J called. Such tables lack part of the clones; where checked against another copy, unresolved V genes explain under half of the gap, and the rest is unexplained. V and J calls and clone size are as listed in that table; D and trimming were resolved from the DNA. The sample profile shows about 59,000 clones; around 89% of them were found once. The top ten hold about 4.6% of the sample.

This specimen consisted of PBMCs, obtained from a glioma patient whose treatment included an IDH1 peptide vaccine. The sequence came from a woman aged 40-49 years with glioma. The chain uses TRBV27 and TRBJ2-7; 12 junctional bases match TRBD2. The CDR3 region: CASSFPWRLAGDEQYF. Here is the DNA: TGTGCCAGCAGTTTCCCCTGGAGACTAGCGGGAGACGAGCAGTACTTC.